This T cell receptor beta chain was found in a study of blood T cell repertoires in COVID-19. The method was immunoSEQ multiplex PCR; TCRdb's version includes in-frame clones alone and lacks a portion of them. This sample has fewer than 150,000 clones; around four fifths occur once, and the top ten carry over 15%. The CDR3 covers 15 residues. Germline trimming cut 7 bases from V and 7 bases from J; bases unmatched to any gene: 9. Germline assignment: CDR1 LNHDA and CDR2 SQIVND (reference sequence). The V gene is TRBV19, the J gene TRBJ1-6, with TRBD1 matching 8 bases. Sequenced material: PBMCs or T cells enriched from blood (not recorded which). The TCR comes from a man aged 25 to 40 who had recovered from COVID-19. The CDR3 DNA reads TGTGCCAGTACCTACAGGGGGAAGGGGAATTCACCCCTCCACTTT. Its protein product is CASTYRGKGNSPLHF. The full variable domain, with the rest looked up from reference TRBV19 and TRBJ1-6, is DGGITQSPKYLFRKEGQNVTLSCEQNLNHDAMYWYRQDPGQGLRLIYYSQIVNDFQKGDIAEGYSVSREKKESFPLTVTSAQKNPTAFYLCASTYRGKGNSPLHFGNGTRLTVT.